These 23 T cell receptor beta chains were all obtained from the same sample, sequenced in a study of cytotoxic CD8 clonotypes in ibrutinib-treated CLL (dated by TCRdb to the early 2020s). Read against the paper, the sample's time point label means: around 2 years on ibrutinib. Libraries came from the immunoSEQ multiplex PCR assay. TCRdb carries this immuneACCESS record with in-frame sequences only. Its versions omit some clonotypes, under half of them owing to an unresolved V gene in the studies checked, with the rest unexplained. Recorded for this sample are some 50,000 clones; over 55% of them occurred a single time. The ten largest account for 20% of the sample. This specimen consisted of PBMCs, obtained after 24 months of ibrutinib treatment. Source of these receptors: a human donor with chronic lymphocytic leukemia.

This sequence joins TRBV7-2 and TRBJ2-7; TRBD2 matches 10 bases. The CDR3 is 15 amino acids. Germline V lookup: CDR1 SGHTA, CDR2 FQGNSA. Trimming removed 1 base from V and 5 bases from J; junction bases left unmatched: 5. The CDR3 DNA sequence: TGTGCCAGCAGCTTAGTAGCGGGAGGTTATAACGAGCAGTACTTC. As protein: CASSLVAGGYNEQYF.

The CDR3 DNA is TGTGCCATCGGGACTACCTACGAGCAGTACTTC. Protein sequence: CAIGTTYEQYF. This rearrangement joins TRBV10-3 to TRBJ2-7; 7 nucleotides match TRBD2. Germline V gene lookup returns CDR1 ENHRY and CDR2 SYGVKD. The CDR3 sequence is 11 residues long. V was pared by 8 bases and J by 2 bases, with 0 bases of the junction left unmatched.

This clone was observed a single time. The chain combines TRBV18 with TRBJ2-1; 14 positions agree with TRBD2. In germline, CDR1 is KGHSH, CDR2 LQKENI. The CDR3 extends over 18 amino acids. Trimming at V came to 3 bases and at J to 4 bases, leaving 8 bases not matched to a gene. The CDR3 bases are TGTGCCAGCTCACCGACTAGCGGGAGGGCCTTTTATTACAATGAGCAGTTCTTC. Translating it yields CASSPTSGRAFYYNEQFF.

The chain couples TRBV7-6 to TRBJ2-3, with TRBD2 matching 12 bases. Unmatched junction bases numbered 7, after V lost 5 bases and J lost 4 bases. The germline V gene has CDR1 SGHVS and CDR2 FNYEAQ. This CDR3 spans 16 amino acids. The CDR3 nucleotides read TGTGCCAGCAGCGTGAGACTAGCGGGAGCTGCAGATACGCAGTATTTT. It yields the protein CASSVRLAGAADTQYF.

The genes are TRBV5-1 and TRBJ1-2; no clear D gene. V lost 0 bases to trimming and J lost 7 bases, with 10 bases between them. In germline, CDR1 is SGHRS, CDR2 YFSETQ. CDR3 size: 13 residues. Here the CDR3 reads CASSLATYSGYTF. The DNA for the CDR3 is TGCGCCAGCAGCTTGGCAACCTACAGTGGCTACACCTTC.

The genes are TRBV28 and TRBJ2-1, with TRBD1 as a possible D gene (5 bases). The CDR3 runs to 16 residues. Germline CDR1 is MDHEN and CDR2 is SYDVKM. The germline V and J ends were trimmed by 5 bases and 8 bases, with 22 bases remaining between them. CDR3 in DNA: TGTGCCAGCAGTCCTTTGACAGCGAACCAAGTCGATGAGCAGTTCTTC. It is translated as CASSPLTANQVDEQFF.

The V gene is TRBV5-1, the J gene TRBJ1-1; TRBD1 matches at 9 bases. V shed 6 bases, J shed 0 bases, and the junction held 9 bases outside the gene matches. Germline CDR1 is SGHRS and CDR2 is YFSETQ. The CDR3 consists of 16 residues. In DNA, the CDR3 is TGCGCCAGCAACCTAGGACAGGGGAACATGAACACTGAAGCTTTCTTT. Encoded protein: CASNLGQGNMNTEAFF.

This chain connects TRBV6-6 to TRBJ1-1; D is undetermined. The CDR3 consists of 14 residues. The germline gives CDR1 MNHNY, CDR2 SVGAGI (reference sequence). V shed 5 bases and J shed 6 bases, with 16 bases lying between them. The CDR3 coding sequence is TGTGCCAGCAGTACGACGGGGAGGCTCCCTGAAGCTTTCTTT. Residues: CASSTTGRLPEAFF.

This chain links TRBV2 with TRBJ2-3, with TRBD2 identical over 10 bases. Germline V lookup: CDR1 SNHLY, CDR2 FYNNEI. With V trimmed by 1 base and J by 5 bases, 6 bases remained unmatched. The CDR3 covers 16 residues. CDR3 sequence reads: CASSEEAGGLGDTQYF. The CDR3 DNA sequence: TGTGCCAGCAGTGAAGAAGCGGGAGGGCTTGGAGATACGCAGTATTTT.

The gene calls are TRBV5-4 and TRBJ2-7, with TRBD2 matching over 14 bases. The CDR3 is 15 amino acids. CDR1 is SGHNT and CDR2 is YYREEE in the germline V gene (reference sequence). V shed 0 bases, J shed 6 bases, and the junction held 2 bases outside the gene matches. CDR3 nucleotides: TGTGCCAGCAGCTTGGAGGGACTAGCGGGAGCCGAGCAGTACTTC. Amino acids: CASSLEGLAGAEQYF.

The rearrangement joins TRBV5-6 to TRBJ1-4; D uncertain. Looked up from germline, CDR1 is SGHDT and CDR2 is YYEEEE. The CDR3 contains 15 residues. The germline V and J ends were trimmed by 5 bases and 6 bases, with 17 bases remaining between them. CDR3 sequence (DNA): TGTGCCAGCAGTCGGCGGAGGACTGGAGATGAAAAACTGTTTTTT. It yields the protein CASSRRRTGDEKLFF.

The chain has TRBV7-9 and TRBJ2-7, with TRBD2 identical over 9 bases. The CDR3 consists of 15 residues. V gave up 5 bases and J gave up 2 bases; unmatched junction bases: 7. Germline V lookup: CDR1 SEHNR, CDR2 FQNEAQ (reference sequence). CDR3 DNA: TGTGCCAGCAGCCCTAGACTAGCGGCAACCTACGAGCAGTACTTC. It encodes CASSPRLAATYEQYF.

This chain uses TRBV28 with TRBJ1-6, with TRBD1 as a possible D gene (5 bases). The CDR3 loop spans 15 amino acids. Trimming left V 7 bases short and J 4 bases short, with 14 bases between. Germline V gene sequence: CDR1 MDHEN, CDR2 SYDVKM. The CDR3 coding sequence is TGTGCCAGCACCCCCGCGGGGCGGTATAATTCACCCCTCCACTTT. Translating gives CASTPAGRYNSPLHF. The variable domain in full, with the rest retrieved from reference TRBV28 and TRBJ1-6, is DVKVTQSSRYLVKRTGEKVFLECVQDMDHENMFWYRQDPGLGLRLIYFSYDVKMKEKGDIPEGYSVSREKKERFSLILESASTNQTSMYLCASTPAGRYNSPLHFGNGTRLTVT.

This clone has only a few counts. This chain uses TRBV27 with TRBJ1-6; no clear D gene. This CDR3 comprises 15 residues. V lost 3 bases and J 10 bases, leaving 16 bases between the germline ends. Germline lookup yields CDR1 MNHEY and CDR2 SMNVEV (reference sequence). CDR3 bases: TGTGCCAGCAGTTTTAGGTTGGGGATTCGGTCACCCCTCCACTTT. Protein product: CASSFRLGIRSPLHF.

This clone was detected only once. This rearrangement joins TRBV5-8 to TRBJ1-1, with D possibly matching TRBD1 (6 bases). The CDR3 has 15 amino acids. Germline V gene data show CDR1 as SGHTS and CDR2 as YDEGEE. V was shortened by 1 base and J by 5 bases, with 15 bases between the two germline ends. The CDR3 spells CASSLNQGRGTEAFF. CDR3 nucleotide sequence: TGTGCCAGCAGCTTGAATCAGGGGCGAGGGACTGAAGCTTTCTTT. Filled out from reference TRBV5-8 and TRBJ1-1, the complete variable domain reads EAGVTQSPTHLIKTRGQQATLRCSPISGHTSVYWYQQALGLGLQFLLWYDEGEERNRGNFPPRFSGRQFPNYSSELNVNALELEDSALYLCASSLNQGRGTEAFFGQGTRLTVV.

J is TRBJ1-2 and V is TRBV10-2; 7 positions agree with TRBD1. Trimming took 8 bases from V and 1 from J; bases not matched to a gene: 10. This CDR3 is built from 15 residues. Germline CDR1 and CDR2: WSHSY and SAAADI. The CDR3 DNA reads TGCGCCAGCTCCGTACAGGGGATATTTAACTATGGCTACACCTTC. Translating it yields CASSVQGIFNYGYTF.

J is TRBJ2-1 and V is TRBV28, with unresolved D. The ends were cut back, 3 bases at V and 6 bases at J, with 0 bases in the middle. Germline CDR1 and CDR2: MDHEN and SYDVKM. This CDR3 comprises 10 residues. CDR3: CASSFNEQFF. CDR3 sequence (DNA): TGTGCCAGCAGTTTCAATGAGCAGTTCTTC.

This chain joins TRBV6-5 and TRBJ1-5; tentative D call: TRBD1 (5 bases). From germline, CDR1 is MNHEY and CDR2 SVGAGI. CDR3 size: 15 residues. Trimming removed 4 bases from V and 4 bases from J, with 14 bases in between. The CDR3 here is CASSFRRGKNQPQHF. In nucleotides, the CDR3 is TGTGCCAGCAGTTTTCGGAGGGGTAAAAATCAGCCCCAGCATTTT.

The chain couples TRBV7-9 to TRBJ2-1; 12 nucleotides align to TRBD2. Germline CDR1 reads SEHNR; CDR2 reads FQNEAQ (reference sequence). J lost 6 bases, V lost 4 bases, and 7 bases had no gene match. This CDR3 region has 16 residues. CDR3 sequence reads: CASSSDSSGGANEQFF. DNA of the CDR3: TGTGCCAGCAGCTCCGACTCTAGCGGGGGGGCCAATGAGCAGTTCTTC. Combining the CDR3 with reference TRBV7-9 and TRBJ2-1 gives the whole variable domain DTGVSQNPRHKITKRGQNVTFRCDPISEHNRLYWYRQTLGQGPEFLTYFQNEAQLEKSRLLSDRFSAERPKGSFSTLEIQRTEQGDSAMYLCASSSDSSGGANEQFFGPGTRLTVL.

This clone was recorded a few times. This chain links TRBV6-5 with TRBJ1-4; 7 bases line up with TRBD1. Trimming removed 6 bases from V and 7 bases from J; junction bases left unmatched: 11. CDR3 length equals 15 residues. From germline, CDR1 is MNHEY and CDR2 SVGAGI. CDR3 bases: TGTGCCAGCAGCCCATACTACAGGGGTGGTGAAAAACTGTTTTTT. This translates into CASSPYYRGGEKLFF.

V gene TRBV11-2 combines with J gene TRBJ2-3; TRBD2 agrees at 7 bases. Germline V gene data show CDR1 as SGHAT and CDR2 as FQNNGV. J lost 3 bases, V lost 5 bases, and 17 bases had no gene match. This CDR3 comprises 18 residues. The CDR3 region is CASSPRVAAGDITDTQYF. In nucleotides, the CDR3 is TGTGCCAGCAGCCCCCGGGTTGCTGCGGGAGATATTACAGATACGCAGTATTTT.

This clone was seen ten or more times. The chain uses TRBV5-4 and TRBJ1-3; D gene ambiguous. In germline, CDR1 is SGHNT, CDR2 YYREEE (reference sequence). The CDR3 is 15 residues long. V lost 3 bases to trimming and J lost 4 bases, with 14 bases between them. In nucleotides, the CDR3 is TGTGCCAGCAGCTCATCCATGGGGAAGGGAAACACCATATATTTT. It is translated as CASSSSMGKGNTIYF.

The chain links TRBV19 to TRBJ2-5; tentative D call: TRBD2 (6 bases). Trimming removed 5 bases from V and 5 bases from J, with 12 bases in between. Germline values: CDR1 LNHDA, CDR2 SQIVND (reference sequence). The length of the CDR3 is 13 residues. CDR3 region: CASSRAGRETQYF. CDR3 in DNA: TGTGCCAGTAGTCGGGCAGGGAGGGAGACCCAGTACTTC.